This is a list of T cell receptor beta chains from one sample in a study of blood T cell repertoires in COVID-19. Libraries were prepared by immunoSEQ multiplex PCR; TCRdb keeps only in-frame clonotypes and omits some of them. The data contain some 310,000 clones, just under 90% of them singletons. Material: PBMCs or T cells enriched from blood (not recorded which). All receptors derive from a woman younger than 45 who had recovered from COVID-19. Each CDR3 is given with its conserved first and last residue. D genes are given only for firm matches. Not every row has a clone size; where given, it reads once, few, many or a size class.

d_gene | j_gene | v_gene | len | abundance | CDR3aa | CDR3nt
TRBD1 | TRBJ2-5 | TRBV7-9 | 15 | few | CASSLRQGLGETQYF | TGTGCCAGCAGCTTGAGACAGGGTTTGGGAGAGACCCAGTACTTC
. | TRBJ1-2 | TRBV5-1 | 14 | once | CASRPRDTFMGYTF | TGCGCCAGCAGACCCAGGGACACCTTTATGGGCTACACCTTC
. | TRBJ1-5 | TRBV9 | 13 | . | CASSVGSDSPQHF | TGTGCCAGCAGCGTAGGGTCGGACTCGCCCCAGCATTTT
TRBD1 | TRBJ1-6 | TRBV7-6 | 17 | . | CASSLFYTGRGKSPLHF | TGTGCCAGCAGCTTATTTTATACGGGCAGGGGGAAATCACCCCTCCACTTT
TRBD2 | TRBJ2-7 | TRBV10-3 | 14 | . | CAISAGLAGDEQYF | TGTGCCATCAGCGCTGGACTAGCGGGAGACGAGCAGTACTTC
. | TRBJ1-1 | TRBV7-9 | 14 | . | CASSKTGLGTEAFF | TGTGCCAGCAGCAAAACAGGGTTGGGCACTGAAGCTTTCTTT
TRBD1 | TRBJ1-2 | TRBV6-5 | 15 | . | CASSRTGGENYGYTF | TGTGCCAGCAGCCGGACAGGGGGCGAAAACTATGGCTACACCTTC
. | TRBJ1-1 | TRBV7-2 | 13 | . | CASITTGGTEAFF | TGTGCCAGCATCACTACGGGGGGGACTGAAGCTTTCTTT
. | TRBJ2-5 | TRBV9 | 12 | . | CASSVDSGTQYF | TGTGCCAGCAGCGTAGACTCGGGGACCCAGTACTTC
TRBD1 | TRBJ1-6 | TRBV4-2 | 15 | . | CASSQPTGDNSPLHF | TGTGCCAGCAGCCAACCCACAGGGGACAATTCACCCCTCCACTTT
TRBD1 | TRBJ2-1 | TRBV3-1/TRBV3-2 | 15 | . | CASSQKRTGDNEQFF | TGTGCCAGCAGCCAAAAAAGGACAGGGGACAATGAGCAGTTCTTC
TRBD2 | TRBJ2-1 | TRBV7-9 | 17 | . | CASSLGRLAGIYNEQFF | TGTGCCAGCAGCTTAGGTAGACTAGCGGGTATCTACAATGAGCAGTTCTTC
TRBD2 | TRBJ2-1 | TRBV7-3 | 15 | . | CASSLQRGFFNEQFF | TGTGCCAGCAGCCTCCAGCGGGGGTTTTTCAATGAGCAGTTCTTC
. | TRBJ2-1 | TRBV5-4 | 14 | . | CASSLALRQIEQFF | TGTGCCAGCAGCTTGGCCTTGCGACAGATTGAGCAGTTCTTC
TRBD2 | TRBJ2-7 | TRBV27 | 15 | . | CASSLISGSSYEQYF | TGTGCCAGCAGTTTAATTAGCGGGAGTTCCTACGAGCAGTACTTC
. | TRBJ1-1 | TRBV10-3 | 15 | . | CAISGGGALNTEAFF | TGTGCCATCAGTGGGGGCGGGGCCCTAAACACTGAAGCTTTCTTT
. | TRBJ1-2 | TRBV9 | 14 | few | CASSVVQGDYGYTF | TGTGCCAGCAGCGTAGTCCAGGGCGACTATGGCTACACCTTC
TRBD1 | TRBJ1-1 | TRBV2 | 13 | . | CASSRTGDTEAFF | TGTGCCAGCAGCCGGACAGGGGACACTGAAGCTTTCTTT
. | TRBJ1-3 | TRBV7-2 | 14 | . | CASSLLGQGNTIYF | TGTGCCAGCAGCTTACTTGGTCAGGGGAACACCATATATTTT
. | TRBJ2-7 | TRBV4-2 | 14 | few | CASSQDAGGGEQYF | TGTGCCAGCAGCCAAGACGCCGGGGGTGGCGAGCAGTACTTC
TRBD2 | TRBJ2-3 | TRBV11-2 | 15 | . | CASSITSGSPDTQYF | TGTGCCAGCAGCATAACTAGCGGGAGTCCAGATACGCAGTATTTT
TRBD2 | TRBJ2-1 | TRBV19 | 17 | . | CASRDLLAGVRYNEQFF | TGTGCCAGTCGGGACCTTCTAGCGGGAGTGAGATACAATGAGCAGTTCTTC
TRBD1 | TRBJ1-1 | TRBV18 | 15 | . | CASTDRGWMNTEAFF | TGTGCCAGCACAGACAGGGGGTGGATGAACACTGAAGCTTTCTTT
TRBD2 | TRBJ2-7 | TRBV27 | 16 | . | CASPLKGLAGAYEQYF | TGTGCCAGCCCCCTTAAGGGACTAGCGGGAGCCTACGAGCAGTACTTC
. | TRBJ1-2 | TRBV19 | 12 | . | CASSSRAYGYTF | TGTGCCAGTAGTAGCCGCGCTTATGGCTACACCTTC
. | TRBJ1-2 | TRBV28 | 17 | . | CASSLYRQGPATYGYTF | TGTGCCAGCAGTTTATACCGCCAGGGTCCGGCTACCTATGGCTACACCTTC